The 27 T cell receptor beta chains reported below all come from one sample, sequenced in a study of blood T cell repertoires in COVID-19. TCRdb's copy holds only in-frame clones and misses some; the assay was immunoSEQ multiplex PCR. The sample yields around 270,000 clones, roughly 90% seen once. Source material: peripheral blood. These TCRs come from a man aged 40-50 years with acute or convalescent COVID-19.

This chain links TRBV7-9 with TRBJ2-5; 7 bases agree with TRBD2. This CDR3 is built from 14 residues. Per the germline V gene, CDR1 is SEHNR and CDR2 is FQNEAQ (reference sequence). V lost 5 bases and J lost 5; bases outside the gene matches: 8. The CDR3: CASSPTSSGETQYF. In nucleotides, the CDR3 is TGTGCCAGCAGCCCCACTAGTAGCGGGGAGACCCAGTACTTC.

This clone turned up a few times. This chain connects TRBV2 to TRBJ2-7, with 7 bases identical to TRBD2. With 11 bases clipped from V and 9 bases from J, the junction kept 10 bases outside the gene matches. This CDR3 is 11 amino acids long. The germline V gene encodes CDR1 SNHLY and CDR2 FYNNEI. The DNA for the CDR3 is TGTGCCGGATCTAGGGGCGGGGGGCAGTACTTC. Residues: CAGSRGGGQYF. Drawing the rest from reference TRBV2 and TRBJ2-7, the complete variable domain is EPEVTQTPSHQVTQMGQEVILRCVPISNHLYFYWYRQILGQKVEFLVSFYNNEISEKSEIFDDQFSVERPDGSNFTLKIRSTKLEDSAMYFCAGSRGGGQYFGPGTRLTVT.

The V call is TRBV10-3, the J call TRBJ1-4; D remains unclear. V gave up 6 bases and J gave up 0 bases, with 8 bases separating them. Germline values: CDR1 ENHRY, CDR2 SYGVKD. This CDR3 spans 14 amino acids. The CDR3 nucleotides read TGTGCCATCAGCAAGGACTCAACTAATGAAAAACTGTTTTTT. Translating gives CAISKDSTNEKLFF.

This chain links TRBV12-3 or TRBV12-4 with TRBJ1-2, with 7 positions matching TRBD1. Trimming at V came to 4 bases and at J to 13 bases, leaving 12 bases not matched to a gene. The CDR3 has 13 amino acids. This CDR3 is CASSSQLHRGTTF. The DNA for the CDR3 is TGTGCCAGCAGTTCCCAACTGCACAGGGGAACCACCTTC.

V is TRBV6-1 and J is TRBJ1-1; D ambiguous. The V end lost 3 bases, the J end lost 5 bases, and 10 bases lay between the germline ends. The germline CDR1 and CDR2 sequences are MNHNS and SASEGT. The CDR3 sequence is 13 residues long. The CDR3 nucleotides are TGTGCCAGCAGTGAGGTTGGGAGGACTGAAGCTTTCTTT. It codes for CASSEVGRTEAFF.

This clone has a handful of counts. The chain links TRBV5-1 to TRBJ1-1; D remains ambiguous. V was clipped by 2 bases and J by 5 bases, with 10 bases between them. Germline values: CDR1 SGHRS, CDR2 YFSETQ. The CDR3 spans 13 residues. CDR3 loop: CASSLPGVTEAFF. CDR3 coding DNA: TGCGCCAGCAGCTTACCGGGAGTTACTGAAGCTTTCTTT. Complete variable domain (other parts from reference TRBV5-1 and TRBJ1-1): KAGVTQTPRYLIKTRGQQVTLSCSPISGHRSVSWYQQTPGQGLQFLFEYFSETQRNKGNFPGRFSGRQFSNSRSEMNVSTLELGDSALYLCASSLPGVTEAFFGQGTRLTVV.

The V call is TRBV18, the J call TRBJ1-2, with 7 positions matching TRBD1. The CDR3 has 17 residues. Germline CDR1 KGHSH, CDR2 LQKENI. The trim removed 0 bases at V and 4 bases at J, leaving 11 bases unmatched. CDR3 in DNA: TGTGCCAGCTCACCACCCGGTGCCAGGCGGGACAGCTATGGCTACACCTTC. It yields the protein CASSPPGARRDSYGYTF.

The chain joins TRBV24-1 to TRBJ2-3, with 9 bases matching TRBD2. Trimming cost V 3 bases and J 2 bases; bases outside gene matches: 5. This CDR3 is 16 amino acids long. In germline, CDR1 is KGHDR, CDR2 SFDVKD. CDR3: CATSDPAGGITDTQYF. CDR3 DNA sequence: TGTGCCACCAGTGATCCAGCGGGGGGAATCACAGATACGCAGTATTTT.

This clone was detected only once. V and J are TRBV19 and TRBJ2-1, with TRBD2 matching 7 bases. The CDR3 runs 12 residues. Looked up from germline, CDR1 is LNHDA and CDR2 is SQIVND (reference sequence). V shed 5 bases and J 7 bases; nucleotides not matched to a gene: 2. In DNA, the CDR3 is TGTGCCAGTAGTCTACTAGCGAATGAGCAGTTCTTC. Its translation is CASSLLANEQFF.

The V and J genes are TRBV5-4 and TRBJ1-1; perhaps TRBD1 as D (6 bases). The germline V and J ends were trimmed by 4 bases and 1 base, with 14 bases remaining between them. Germline V gene data show CDR1 as SGHNT and CDR2 as YYREEE (reference sequence). The CDR3 is 15 residues long. The CDR3 is CASSQQGIWNTEAFF. CDR3 in DNA: TGTGCCAGCAGCCAACAGGGCATTTGGAACACTGAAGCTTTCTTT.

The chain employs TRBV10-3 and TRBJ1-2; possible D gene TRBD1, 5 bases. The length of the CDR3 is 16 residues. V shed 2 bases and J shed 1 base, with 14 bases lying between them. Germline CDR1 is ENHRY and CDR2 is SYGVKD. The CDR3 DNA reads as TGTGCCATCAGTGAGGTGGACAAAATGTATAACTATGGCTACACCTTC. Protein product: CAISEVDKMYNYGYTF.

This chain links TRBV20-1 with TRBJ2-1; no reliable D call. Germline-derived CDR1 and CDR2 are DFQATT and SNEGSKA (reference sequence). The CDR3 is made up of 11 amino acids. The CDR3 DNA reads TGCAGCGGTACAGTTTACAATGAGCAGTTCTTC. This encodes CSGTVYNEQFF.

The rearrangement links TRBV6-5 to TRBJ1-3, with TRBD1 identical over 8 bases. The CDR3 has 15 residues. Germline V gene sequence: CDR1 MNHEY, CDR2 SVGAGI. V shed 6 bases and J 1 base; nucleotides not matched to a gene: 5. DNA of the CDR3: TGTGCCAGCAGCCCCGACAGGGGTTCTGGAAACACCATATATTTT. Protein product: CASSPDRGSGNTIYF.

This clone was counted once. The chain recombines TRBV6-1 with TRBJ1-5; 8 positions match TRBD1. CDR1 and CDR2 from the germline V gene are MNHNS and SASEGT. J gave up 6 bases and V 3 bases, and 7 bases lay outside the gene matches. This CDR3 has 15 amino acids. The CDR3 coding sequence is TGTGCCAGCAGTGATCCAGGGGGCCGGGGTCAGCCCCAGCATTTT. Translating it yields CASSDPGGRGQPQHF.

V and J are TRBV12-3 or TRBV12-4 and TRBJ2-1; tentative D call: TRBD2 (7 bases). V gave up 8 bases and J gave up 11 bases, with 16 bases separating them. The CDR3 has 12 residues. CDR3 DNA sequence: TGTGCCAGCGGCTTTGGGGGGGGCCAGCAGTTCTTC. The encoded protein is CASGFGGGQQFF.

The chain couples TRBV2 to TRBJ1-3, with D hard to call. The CDR3 sequence is 15 residues long. The germline V and J ends were trimmed by 7 bases and 2 bases, with 15 bases remaining between them. Germline CDR1 is SNHLY and CDR2 is FYNNEI. CDR3: CASNPTGGTGNTIYF. As DNA, the CDR3 is TGTGCCAGCAACCCAACGGGAGGGACTGGAAACACCATATATTTT. The complete variable domain, with remaining parts taken from reference TRBV2 and TRBJ1-3, reads EPEVTQTPSHQVTQMGQEVILRCVPISNHLYFYWYRQILGQKVEFLVSFYNNEISEKSEIFDDQFSVERPDGSNFTLKIRSTKLEDSAMYFCASNPTGGTGNTIYFGEGSWLTVV.

V is TRBV5-6 and J is TRBJ2-1, with 8 bases fitting TRBD1. There are 14 residues in the CDR3. V shed 4 bases, J shed 10 bases, and the junction held 10 bases outside the gene matches. Germline values: CDR1 SGHDT, CDR2 YYEEEE. CDR3 loop: CASSLGLGDREQFF. CDR3 DNA: TGTGCCAGCAGCCTGGGACTGGGGGACAGGGAGCAGTTCTTC.

This clone was seen only a few times. This rearrangement joins TRBV15 to TRBJ1-1; TRBD1 matches 10 bases. The CDR3 length is 16 residues. With 1 base clipped from V and 10 bases from J, the junction kept 12 bases outside the gene matches. The germline V gene has CDR1 LNHNV and CDR2 YYDKDF (reference sequence). The CDR3 DNA is TGTGCCACCAGCAGAGCTATAGGGACAGGGGAGTTGGGAGCTTTCTTT. The encoded protein is CATSRAIGTGELGAFF.

J is TRBJ2-3 and V is TRBV5-1; D is ambiguous. The CDR3 extends over 14 amino acids. The germline V gene encodes CDR1 SGHRS and CDR2 YFSETQ. V dropped 0 bases and J dropped 7 bases, with 12 bases sitting between them. This CDR3 is CASSLEMAPHTQYF. The CDR3 nucleotides are TGCGCCAGCAGCTTGGAAATGGCCCCTCATACGCAGTATTTT. Looking up the rest from reference TRBV5-1 and TRBJ2-3 gives the full variable domain: KAGVTQTPRYLIKTRGQQVTLSCSPISGHRSVSWYQQTPGQGLQFLFEYFSETQRNKGNFPGRFSGRQFSNSRSEMNVSTLELGDSALYLCASSLEMAPHTQYFGPGTRLTVL.

The rearrangement joins TRBV15 to TRBJ1-1; D is perhaps TRBD1 (6 bases). The CDR3 contains 15 residues. From germline, CDR1 is LNHNV and CDR2 YYDKDF (reference sequence). V was shortened by 1 base and J by 3 bases, with 12 bases between the two germline ends. CDR3 sequence reads: CATSRGTGRDTEAFF. The DNA for the CDR3 is TGTGCCACCAGCAGAGGTACAGGGAGAGACACTGAAGCTTTCTTT. Full variable domain (outside the CDR3, taken from reference TRBV15 and TRBJ1-1): DAMVIQNPRYQVTQFGKPVTLSCSQTLNHNVMYWYQQKSSQAPKLLFHYYDKDFNNEADTPDNFQSRRPNTSFCFLDIRSPGLGDTAMYLCATSRGTGRDTEAFFGQGTRLTVV.

The sample holds one count of this clone. V is TRBV27 and J is TRBJ2-7; no reliable D call. V was clipped by 3 bases and J by 0 bases, with 12 bases between them. Per germline, CDR1 MNHEY and CDR2 SMNVEV (reference sequence). The CDR3 runs 15 residues. CDR3 residues: CASSLAGSLSYEQYF. As DNA, the CDR3 is TGTGCCAGCAGTTTGGCAGGATCCCTCTCCTACGAGCAGTACTTC.

The rearrangement uses TRBV11-2 and TRBJ2-2; possibly TRBD2 for D (6 bases). There are 16 residues in the CDR3. Trimming removed 7 bases from V and 8 bases from J, with 23 bases in between. From germline, CDR1 is SGHAT and CDR2 FQNNGV. The CDR3 coding sequence is TGTGCCAGCAACCATTTTTGGGGCGGGGAAGGTGGGGAGCTGTTTTTT. It translates to CASNHFWGGEGGELFF.

This clone appeared a few times. The chain has TRBV27 and TRBJ1-1; 8 bases line up with TRBD1. Germline V gene lookup returns CDR1 MNHEY and CDR2 SMNVEV (reference sequence). The CDR3 runs 14 residues. The V segment lost 5 bases and the J segment 7 bases; nucleotides outside the gene matches: 9. The chain's CDR3 is CASSPRTGRSEAFF. CDR3 DNA sequence: TGTGCCAGCAGTCCCAGGACAGGGAGAAGTGAAGCTTTCTTT.

The genes are TRBV11-3 and TRBJ2-2; 9 bases map to TRBD1. The CDR3 extends over 15 amino acids. Germline V gene lookup returns CDR1 SGHNT and CDR2 YENEEA. V lost 6 bases, J lost 2 bases, and 4 bases stayed unmatched. CDR3 in amino acids: CASSSTGGNTGELFF. The CDR3 nucleotides read TGTGCCAGCAGTTCGACAGGGGGAAACACCGGGGAGCTGTTTTTT.

V gene TRBV5-1 combines with J gene TRBJ1-2, with D maybe TRBD1 (5 bases). Germline values: CDR1 SGHRS, CDR2 YFSETQ. The CDR3 length is 14 residues. With 0 bases removed from V and 8 bases from J, the gap between germline ends came to 14 bases. The CDR3 nucleotides read TGCGCCAGCAGCTTGGGACAGACCCGCCTAGGCTACACCTTC. Its translation is CASSLGQTRLGYTF. Filled out from reference TRBV5-1 and TRBJ1-2, the complete variable domain reads KAGVTQTPRYLIKTRGQQVTLSCSPISGHRSVSWYQQTPGQGLQFLFEYFSETQRNKGNFPGRFSGRQFSNSRSEMNVSTLELGDSALYLCASSLGQTRLGYTFGSGTRLTVV.

The chain links TRBV11-2 to TRBJ1-5, with no clear D. This CDR3 spans 14 amino acids. Deletions cut 5 bases from V and 2 bases from J, with 10 bases between. The germline gives CDR1 SGHAT, CDR2 FQNNGV. CDR3 DNA sequence: TGTGCCAGCAGCACATCCGTGGGCAATCAGCCCCAGCATTTT. Its protein is CASSTSVGNQPQHF.

As DNA, the CDR3 is TGTGCCAGCAGCGCACGACAGGGGGCGCCGAGCACCGGGGAGCTGTTTTTT. Translating it yields CASSARQGAPSTGELFF. The V gene is TRBV21-1, the J gene TRBJ2-2; the D call of TRBD1 is as the table states it, not checked on the DNA. TRBV21-1 is assigned pseudogene status. The CDR3 is 17 amino acids.